The entry below gives a single T cell receptor beta chain sequence along with its context. Its specificity is unknown. The PCR was carried out with 60 Vbeta primers and 13 Jbeta primers. Data came from immunoSEQ multiplex PCR; TCRdb stores just in-frame clones and leaves some out. The sample gives almost 200,000 clones, almost 85% of which show up once; 2.3% is in the top ten. J lost 4 bases, V lost 4 bases, and 10 bases had no gene match. Germline CDR1 and CDR2: SGHNT and YENEEA. This CDR3 has 17 residues. These data belong to a study of cytomegalovirus exposure and HLA in healthy donors. Study background: From donors who were HLA-typed, an early data release held about 85 million unique TCRs. General study results and limits: A likely sequencing artifact accounted for one observed cluster of highly shared sequence variants. High specificity and sensitivity for cytomegalovirus status were reported for the classifier.

This sequence originates from a woman aged 50 to 60 in good health and CMV-seronegative. The source material was PBMCs. The chain combines TRBV11-3 with TRBJ2-2; 9 bases fit TRBD2. The CDR3 bases are TGTGCCAGCAGCTCCCCCGTCGGAGCGGGAGGCACCGGGGAGCTGTTTTTT. This encodes CASSSPVGAGGTGELFF. The complete variable domain, with remaining parts taken from reference TRBV11-3 and TRBJ2-2, reads EAGVVQSPRYKIIEKKQPVAFWCNPISGHNTLYWYLQNLGQGPELLIRYENEEAVDDSQLPKDRFSAERLKGVDSTLKIQPAELGDSAVYLCASSSPVGAGGTGELFFGEGSRLTVL.